The TCR beta chain described here comes from a study of blood T cell repertoires in COVID-19. The repertoire was sequenced with immunoSEQ multiplex PCR; TCRdb's copy has only in-frame clones and lacks some. The sample includes a few hundred thousand clones, about 90% of them seen just once. The source of this sequence is a woman in her thirties who had recovered from COVID-19. The sequencing sample was made of PBMCs or T cells enriched from blood (not recorded which).

The CDR3: CASSEEQSYGYTF. CDR3 DNA sequence: TGTGCCAGCAGTGAGGAACAGTCCTATGGCTACACCTTC. The rearrangement joins TRBV2 to TRBJ1-2; D is unresolved. Between the trimmed V and J ends, which lost 3 bases and 4 bases, there was a span of 9 bases. CDR3 length: 13 residues. Germline V gene data show CDR1 as SNHLY and CDR2 as FYNNEI.